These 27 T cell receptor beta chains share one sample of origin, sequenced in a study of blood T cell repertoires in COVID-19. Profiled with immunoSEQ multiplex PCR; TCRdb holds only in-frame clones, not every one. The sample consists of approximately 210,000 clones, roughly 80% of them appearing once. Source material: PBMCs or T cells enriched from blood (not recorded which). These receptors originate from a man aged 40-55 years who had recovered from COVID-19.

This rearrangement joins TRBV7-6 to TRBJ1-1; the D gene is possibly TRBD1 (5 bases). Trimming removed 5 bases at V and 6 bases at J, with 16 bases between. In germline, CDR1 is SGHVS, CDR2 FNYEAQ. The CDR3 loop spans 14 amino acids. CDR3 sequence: CASSAAGLTAEAFF. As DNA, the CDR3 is TGTGCCAGCAGCGCGGCAGGGTTGACTGCTGAAGCTTTCTTT.

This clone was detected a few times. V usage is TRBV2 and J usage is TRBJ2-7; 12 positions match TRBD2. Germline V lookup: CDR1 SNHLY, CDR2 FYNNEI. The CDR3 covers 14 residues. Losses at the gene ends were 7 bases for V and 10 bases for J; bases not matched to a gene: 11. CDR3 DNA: TGTGCCAGCACTAACAAACGACTAGCGGGAGATCAGTACTTC. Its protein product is CASTNKRLAGDQYF.

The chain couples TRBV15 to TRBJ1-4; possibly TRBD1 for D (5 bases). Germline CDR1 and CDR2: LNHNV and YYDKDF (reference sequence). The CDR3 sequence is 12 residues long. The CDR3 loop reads CASAGEGEKLFF. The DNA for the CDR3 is TGTGCTTCGGCGGGGGAGGGCGAAAAACTGTTTTTT.

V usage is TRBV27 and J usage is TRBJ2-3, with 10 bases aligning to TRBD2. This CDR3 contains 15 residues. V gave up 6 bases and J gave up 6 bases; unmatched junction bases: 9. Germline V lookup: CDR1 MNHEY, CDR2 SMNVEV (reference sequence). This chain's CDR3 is CASRGLAGGEDTQYF. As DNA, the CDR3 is TGTGCCAGCAGGGGGTTAGCGGGAGGTGAGGATACGCAGTATTTT.

DNA for the CDR3: TGTGCCAGCACCAGAGGAAGAGCTACGCAGTATTTT. Its translation: CASTRGRATQYF. The chain links TRBV12-3 or TRBV12-4 to TRBJ2-3; D call uncertain. This CDR3 comprises 12 residues. Trimming cost V 7 bases and J 8 bases, with 13 bases left between them.

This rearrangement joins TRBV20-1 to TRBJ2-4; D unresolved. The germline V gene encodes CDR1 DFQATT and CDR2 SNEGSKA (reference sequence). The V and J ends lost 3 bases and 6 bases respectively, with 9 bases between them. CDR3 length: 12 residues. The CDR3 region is CSASEDSNIQYF. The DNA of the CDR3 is TGCAGTGCTAGTGAAGACTCAAACATTCAGTACTTC.

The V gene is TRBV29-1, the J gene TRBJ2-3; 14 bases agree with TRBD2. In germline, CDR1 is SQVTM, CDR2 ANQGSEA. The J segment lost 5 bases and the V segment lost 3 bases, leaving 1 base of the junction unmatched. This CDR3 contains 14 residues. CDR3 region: CSVEGLAGEDTQYF. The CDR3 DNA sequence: TGCAGCGTTGAGGGACTAGCGGGAGAAGATACGCAGTATTTT.

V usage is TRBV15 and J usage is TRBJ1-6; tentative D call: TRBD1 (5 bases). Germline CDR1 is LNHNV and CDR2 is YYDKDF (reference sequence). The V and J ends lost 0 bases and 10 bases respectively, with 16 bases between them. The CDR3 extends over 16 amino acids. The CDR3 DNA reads TGTGCCACCAGCAGAGAACAGGTCGGCGGAGGGTCACCCCTCCACTTT. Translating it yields CATSREQVGGGSPLHF.

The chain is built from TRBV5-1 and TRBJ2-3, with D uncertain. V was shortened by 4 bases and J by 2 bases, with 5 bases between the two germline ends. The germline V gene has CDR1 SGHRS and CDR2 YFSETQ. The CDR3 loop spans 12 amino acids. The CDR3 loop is CASSTNTDTQYF. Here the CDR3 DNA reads TGCGCCAGCAGCACAAACACAGATACGCAGTATTTT.

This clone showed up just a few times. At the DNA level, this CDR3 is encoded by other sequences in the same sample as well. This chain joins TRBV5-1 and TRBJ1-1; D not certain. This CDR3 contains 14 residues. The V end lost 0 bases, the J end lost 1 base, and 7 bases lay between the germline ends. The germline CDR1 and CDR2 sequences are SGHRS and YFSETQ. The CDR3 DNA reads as TGCGCCAGCAGCTTGGGGCCGGGGAACACTGAAGCTTTCTTT. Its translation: CASSLGPGNTEAFF.

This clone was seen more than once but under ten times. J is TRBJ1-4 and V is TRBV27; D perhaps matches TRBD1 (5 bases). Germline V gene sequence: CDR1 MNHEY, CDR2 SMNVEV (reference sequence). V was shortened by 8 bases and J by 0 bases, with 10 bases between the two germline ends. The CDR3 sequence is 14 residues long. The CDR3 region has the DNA TGTGCCAGCGGGGGGTTTGCAACTAATGAAAAACTGTTTTTT. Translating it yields CASGGFATNEKLFF.

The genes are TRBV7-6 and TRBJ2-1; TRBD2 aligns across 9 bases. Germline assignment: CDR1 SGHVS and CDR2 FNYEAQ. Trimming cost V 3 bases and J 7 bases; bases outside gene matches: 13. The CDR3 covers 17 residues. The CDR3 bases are TGTGCCAGCAGCTTTCGTTGGCGGGAGGGGTTGTCGAATGAGCAGTTCTTC. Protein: CASSFRWREGLSNEQFF.

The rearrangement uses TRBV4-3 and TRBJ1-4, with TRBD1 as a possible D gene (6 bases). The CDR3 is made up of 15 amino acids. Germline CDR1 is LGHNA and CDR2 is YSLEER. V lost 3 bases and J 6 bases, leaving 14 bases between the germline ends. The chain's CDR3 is CASSHSGGLDEKLFF. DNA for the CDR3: TGCGCCAGCAGCCACAGTGGGGGCCTTGATGAAAAACTGTTTTTT.

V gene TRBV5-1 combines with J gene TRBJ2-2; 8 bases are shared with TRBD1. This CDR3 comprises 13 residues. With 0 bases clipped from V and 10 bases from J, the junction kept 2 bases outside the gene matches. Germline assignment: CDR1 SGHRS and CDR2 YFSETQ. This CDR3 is CASSLEGQVELFF. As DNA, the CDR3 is TGCGCCAGCAGCTTGGAGGGACAGGTGGAGCTGTTTTTT.

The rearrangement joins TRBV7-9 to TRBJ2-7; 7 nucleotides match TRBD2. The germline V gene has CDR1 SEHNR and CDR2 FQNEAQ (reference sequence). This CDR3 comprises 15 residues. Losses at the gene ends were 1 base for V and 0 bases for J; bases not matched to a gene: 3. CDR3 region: CASSLGGGSSYEQYV. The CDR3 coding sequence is TGTGCCAGCAGCTTAGGGGGAGGGAGCTCCTACGAGCAGTACGTC.

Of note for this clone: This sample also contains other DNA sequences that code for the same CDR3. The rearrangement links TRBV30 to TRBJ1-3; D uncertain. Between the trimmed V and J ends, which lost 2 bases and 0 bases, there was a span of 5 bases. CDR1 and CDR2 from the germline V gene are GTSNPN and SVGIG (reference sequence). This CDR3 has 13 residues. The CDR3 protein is CAWSSGSGNTIYF. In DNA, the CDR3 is TGTGCCTGGAGTAGCGGCTCTGGAAACACCATATATTTT. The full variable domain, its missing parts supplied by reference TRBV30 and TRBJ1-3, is SQTIHQWPATLVQPVGSPLSLECTVEGTSNPNLYWYRQAAGRGLQLLFYSVGIGQISSEVPQNLSASRPQDRQFILSSKKLLLSDSGFYLCAWSSGSGNTIYFGEGSWLTVV.

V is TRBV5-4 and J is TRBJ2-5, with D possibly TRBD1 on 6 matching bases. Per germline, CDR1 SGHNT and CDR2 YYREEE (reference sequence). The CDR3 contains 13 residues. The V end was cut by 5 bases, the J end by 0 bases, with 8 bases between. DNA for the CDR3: TGTGCCAGCAGGCGGACAGACCAAGAGACCCAGTACTTC. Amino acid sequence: CASRRTDQETQYF.

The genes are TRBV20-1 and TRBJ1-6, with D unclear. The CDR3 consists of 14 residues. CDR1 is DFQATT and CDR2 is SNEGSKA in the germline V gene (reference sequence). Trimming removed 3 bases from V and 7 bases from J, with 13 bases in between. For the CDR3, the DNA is TGCAGTGCTAGTTCGCGGCCGGGGAATTCACCCCTCCACTTT. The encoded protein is CSASSRPGNSPLHF.

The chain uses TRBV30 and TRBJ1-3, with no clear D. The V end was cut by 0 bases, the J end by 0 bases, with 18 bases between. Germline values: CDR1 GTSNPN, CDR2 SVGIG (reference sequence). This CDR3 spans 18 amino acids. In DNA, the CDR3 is TGTGCCTGGAGTGTACCTGGGGAGGAGTGGGGCTCTGGAAACACCATATATTTT. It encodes CAWSVPGEEWGSGNTIYF.

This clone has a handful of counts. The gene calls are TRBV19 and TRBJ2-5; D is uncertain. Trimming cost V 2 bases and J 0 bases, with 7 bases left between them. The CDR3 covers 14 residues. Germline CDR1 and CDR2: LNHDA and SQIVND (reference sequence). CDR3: CASSITRNQETQYF. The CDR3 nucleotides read TGTGCCAGTAGTATAACCAGGAACCAAGAGACCCAGTACTTC.

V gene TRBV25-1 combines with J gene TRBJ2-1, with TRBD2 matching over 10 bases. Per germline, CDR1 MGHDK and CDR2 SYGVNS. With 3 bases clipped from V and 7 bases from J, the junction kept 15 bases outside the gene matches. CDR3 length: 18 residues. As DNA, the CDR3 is TGTGCCAGCAGTGATGCGGCTAGCGGGAGTCAGATAAGGAATGAGCAGTTCTTC. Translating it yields CASSDAASGSQIRNEQFF.

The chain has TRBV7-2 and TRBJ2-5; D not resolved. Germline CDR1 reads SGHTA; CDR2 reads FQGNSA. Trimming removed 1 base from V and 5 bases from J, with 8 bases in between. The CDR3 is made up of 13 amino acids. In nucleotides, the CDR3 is TGTGCCAGCAGCTTAGACCGGTCGGAGACCCAGTACTTC. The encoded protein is CASSLDRSETQYF.

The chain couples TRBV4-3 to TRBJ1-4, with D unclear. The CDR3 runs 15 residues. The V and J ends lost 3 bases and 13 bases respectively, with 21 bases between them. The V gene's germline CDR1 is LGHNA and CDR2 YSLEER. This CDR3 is CASSHPIGHEEVLFF. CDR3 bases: TGCGCCAGCAGCCACCCTATCGGTCACGAGGAGGTACTGTTTTTT.

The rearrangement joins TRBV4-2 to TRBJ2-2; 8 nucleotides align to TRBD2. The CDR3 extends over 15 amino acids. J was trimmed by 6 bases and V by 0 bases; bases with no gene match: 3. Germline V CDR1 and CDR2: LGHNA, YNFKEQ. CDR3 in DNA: TGTGCCAGCAGCCAAGAACAAGCGGGAGCCGGGGAGCTGTTTTTT. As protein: CASSQEQAGAGELFF.

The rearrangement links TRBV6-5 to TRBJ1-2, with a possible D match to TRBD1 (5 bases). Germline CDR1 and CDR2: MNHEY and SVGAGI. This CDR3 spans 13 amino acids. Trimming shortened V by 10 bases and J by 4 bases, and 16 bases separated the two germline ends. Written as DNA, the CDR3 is TGTGCCACCACCCCTGGGGCACTCTATGGCTACACCTTC. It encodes CATTPGALYGYTF.

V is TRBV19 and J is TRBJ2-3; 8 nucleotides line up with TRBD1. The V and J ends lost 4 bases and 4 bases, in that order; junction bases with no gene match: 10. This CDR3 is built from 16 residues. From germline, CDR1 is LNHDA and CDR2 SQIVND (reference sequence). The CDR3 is CASSTGTGGTADTQYF. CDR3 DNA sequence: TGTGCCAGTAGTACAGGGACAGGAGGAACTGCAGATACGCAGTATTTT.

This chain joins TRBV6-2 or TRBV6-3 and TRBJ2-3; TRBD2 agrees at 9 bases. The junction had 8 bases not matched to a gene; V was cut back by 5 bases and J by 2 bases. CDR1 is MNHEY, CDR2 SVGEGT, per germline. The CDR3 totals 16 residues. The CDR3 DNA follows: TGTGCCAGCAGTCCAAGCGGGAGGTGGGCCACAGATACGCAGTATTTT. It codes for CASSPSGRWATDTQYF.